The rows below give T cell receptor beta chains drawn from one sample of a study of brain T cells in children with intractable seizures. Measured with immunoSEQ multiplex PCR; TCRdb has only the in-frame clones, and not every one. The data hold tens of thousands of clones, with roughly 91% observed a single time. The specimen comprised peripheral blood, sampled at surgery. The receptors come from a boy younger than two with tuberous sclerosis and intractable seizures. Both conserved end residues are part of each CDR3. A D gene is named only where the DNA matches it firmly. Clone size is not always given. Where it is, it says once, few, many or a class for expanded clones.

abundance	d_gene	v_gene	j_gene	CDR3aa	CDR3nt
.	.	TRBV6-5	TRBJ2-2	CASSYTGDSRTGELFF	TGTGCCAGCAGTTACACTGGGGACTCCAGGACCGGGGAGCTGTTTTTT
once	.	TRBV3-1/TRBV3-2	TRBJ2-3	CASSQQFTHTDTQYF	TGTGCCAGCAGCCAGCAATTTACCCACACAGATACGCAGTATTTT
.	.	TRBV2	TRBJ1-6	CASSDGAGIDSPLHF	TGTGCCAGCAGTGATGGAGCAGGGATCGATTCACCCCTCCACTTT
.	.	TRBV15	TRBJ2-7	CATSRGPWEAYYEQYF	TGTGCCACCAGCAGAGGTCCGTGGGAGGCTTACTACGAGCAGTACTTC
.	TRBD1	TRBV7-2	TRBJ1-2	CASSQDWDRAYGYTF	TGTGCCAGCAGCCAAGACTGGGACAGGGCCTATGGCTACACCTTC
.	.	TRBV5-4	TRBJ1-1	CASSRDGAITEAFF	TGTGCCAGCAGCAGGGACGGGGCAATCACTGAAGCTTTCTTT
.	TRBD2	TRBV7-8	TRBJ2-5	CASTKSLGLAGVGETQYF	TGTGCCAGCACCAAAAGTCTCGGACTAGCGGGAGTAGGAGAGACCCAGTACTTC
.	TRBD2	TRBV6-5	TRBJ2-7	CASRFGRNDEQYF	TGTGCCAGCAGGTTCGGGAGGAACGACGAGCAGTACTTC
.	TRBD1	TRBV18	TRBJ2-5	CASSLRGFEETQYF	TGTGCCAGCTCACTCAGGGGGTTTGAAGAGACCCAGTACTTC
.	.	TRBV9	TRBJ2-3	CASSVFGSGTDTQYF	TGTGCCAGCAGCGTATTCGGGAGTGGCACAGATACGCAGTATTTT
.	TRBD2	TRBV30	TRBJ2-7	CAWSTSGGAYEQYF	TGTGCCTGGAGTACTAGCGGGGGGGCCTACGAGCAGTACTTC
.	TRBD2	TRBV13	TRBJ2-2	CASSPERERTGELFF	TGTGCCAGCAGCCCCGAGCGGGAGAGGACCGGGGAGCTGTTTTTT
once	.	TRBV5-6	TRBJ1-2	CASSLAANYGYTF	TGTGCCAGCAGCTTGGCAGCTAACTATGGCTACACCTTC
.	.	TRBV6-6	TRBJ1-2	CASSVLAGNGYTF	TGTGCCAGCAGTGTCCTGGCAGGGAATGGCTACACCTTC
.	.	TRBV3-1/TRBV3-2	TRBJ2-5	CASSQDGVRDWTQYF	TGTGCCAGCAGCCAAGATGGGGTTCGGGATTGGACCCAGTACTTC
.	.	TRBV18	TRBJ2-1	CASSPRTADEQFF	TGTGCCAGCTCACCCAGGACAGCGGATGAGCAGTTCTTC
.	TRBD2	TRBV10-3	TRBJ2-3	CATRLAGELPDTQYF	TGTGCCACCAGACTGGCGGGGGAACTCCCAGATACGCAGTATTTT
.	.	TRBV30	TRBJ2-2	CAWSLEAYTGELFF	TGTGCCTGGAGTTTAGAAGCCTACACCGGGGAGCTGTTTTTT
.	TRBD2	TRBV13	TRBJ2-2	CASSRPSSWTSGRGGELFF	TGTGCCAGCAGCCGACCGTCCTCCTGGACTAGCGGGAGAGGCGGGGAGCTGTTTTTT
few	.	TRBV10-2	TRBJ1-3	CASSDAGAGNTIYF	TGCGCCAGCAGTGACGCGGGGGCCGGAAACACCATATATTTT
.	.	TRBV7-3	TRBJ2-1	CASSLGTPWGNEQFF	TGTGCCAGCAGCTTGGGGACCCCCTGGGGGAATGAGCAGTTCTTC
.	.	TRBV5-4	TRBJ1-1	CASSSRPGWAFF	TGTGCCAGCAGTTCTAGACCCGGCTGGGCTTTCTTT
.	TRBD1	TRBV9	TRBJ1-2	CASSVEGTGSYGYTF	TGTGCCAGCAGCGTAGAGGGGACAGGGTCCTATGGCTACACCTTC
.	TRBD2	TRBV18	TRBJ2-3	CASSPTLAGSTDTQYF	TGTGCCAGCTCACCGACCCTAGCGGGAAGCACAGATACGCAGTATTTT
.	.	TRBV29-1	TRBJ2-3	CSVERGASSTDTQYF	TGCAGCGTTGAAAGGGGGGCCTCTAGCACAGATACGCAGTATTTT
.	.	TRBV5-5	TRBJ1-5	CASSSSGTASQAQHF	TGTGCCAGCAGCTCTTCGGGTACGGCCTCTCAAGCCCAGCATTTT
.	.	TRBV24-1	TRBJ2-5	CATSDLGGGAETQYF	TGTGCCACCAGTGATTTAGGGGGGGGAGCGGAGACCCAGTACTTC
.	.	TRBV6-5	TRBJ1-1	CASSSGGSEAFF	TGTGCCAGCAGCTCCGGGGGCTCTGAAGCTTTCTTT
.	.	TRBV3-1/TRBV3-2	TRBJ2-3	CASSQGIRSTDTQYF	TGTGCCAGCAGCCAAGGTATCAGGAGCACAGATACGCAGTATTTT
.	TRBD2	TRBV6-5	TRBJ2-1	CASSYSFLAGGNEQFF	TGTGCCAGCAGTTACTCTTTCCTAGCGGGAGGGAATGAGCAGTTCTTC
.	.	TRBV7-2	TRBJ1-5	CASSLAGGSNQPQHF	TGTGCCAGCAGCTTAGCGGGCGGTAGCAATCAGCCCCAGCATTTT
.	.	TRBV4-1	TRBJ2-6	CASSAWPGRPSSGANVLTF	TGCGCCAGCAGCGCTTGGCCGGGACGTCCCAGCTCTGGGGCCAACGTCCTGACTTTC
.	.	TRBV3-1/TRBV3-2	TRBJ2-1	CASSQDPANEQFF	TGTGCCAGCAGCCAAGATCCGGCTAATGAGCAGTTCTTC
.	.	TRBV5-1	TRBJ2-3	CASSLEIAADTQYF	TGCGCCAGCAGCTTGGAAATAGCAGCAGATACGCAGTATTTT
.	TRBD1	TRBV6-5	TRBJ2-2	CASSYVGQGNTGELFF	TGTGCCAGCAGTTACGTTGGACAGGGCAACACCGGGGAGCTGTTTTTT
.	.	TRBV4-1	TRBJ2-5	CASSPEIVGGETQYF	TGCGCCAGCAGCCCCGAAATCGTAGGGGGAGAGACCCAGTACTTC
.	.	TRBV5-4	TRBJ1-4	CASSSGGDEKLFF	TGTGCCAGCAGTTCTGGGGGGGACGAAAAACTGTTTTTT
.	TRBD2	TRBV2	TRBJ2-5	CASSLAGEGETQYF	TGTGCCAGCAGTCTAGCGGGAGAAGGAGAGACCCAGTACTTC
few	.	TRBV27	TRBJ1-5	CASSPLTALGGNQPQHF	TGTGCCAGCAGTCCACTGACAGCCCTTGGGGGAAATCAGCCCCAGCATTTT
.	.	TRBV2	TRBJ2-7	CASSQPWTPTYEQYF	TGTGCCAGCAGTCAACCCTGGACCCCAACCTACGAGCAGTACTTC
.	TRBD1	TRBV13	TRBJ2-3	CASSPPVRGGQRPDTQYF	TGTGCCAGCAGCCCTCCTGTTAGAGGGGGCCAGAGGCCAGATACGCAGTATTTT